This TCR beta chain originates from a study of vaccination and CD4 T cells after COVID-19. Study-wide context: SARS-CoV-2 was confirmed by nasal swab PCR; disease was mild in eight to ten, severe in one.

Trimming left V 5 bases short and J 3 bases short, with 13 bases between. This CDR3 spans 15 amino acids. CDR1 and CDR2 (germline): SGHAT, FQDESV (reference sequence). Treatment noted: approximately 9-day PBMC culture with coronavirus spike peptide pools or control peptides (ViraFEST assay). ViraFEST grew antigen-specific T cells using peptide pools, then sequenced TCRs. To note about this clonotype: Its antigen is as yet unknown.

Sequenced with the Oncomine TCR Beta short-read assay was DNA taken from cultured CD4+ T cells. A single record per CDR3 protein comes from TCRdb applying MiXCR to the PCR reads. Of about 11,000 distinct CDR3 sequences in the sample, approximately 53% were seen once. Sample: CD4+ T cells from blood, cultured in vitro. The gene calls are TRBV11-1 and TRBJ2-2, with a weak D call TRBD1 (6 bases). The clonotype was recovered from a human donor who had recovered from COVID-19. The CDR3: CASSINRVDTGELFF. The CDR3 coding sequence is TGTGCCAGCAGCATCAACAGGGTCGACACCGGGGAGCTGTTTTTT.